Listed here are 23 T cell receptor beta chains from one sample, sequenced in a study of PD-L1 blockade in urothelial cancer (dated by TCRdb to 2017 to 2019). The library was made by the immunoSEQ multiplex PCR assay. Not all clones reach the TCRdb copy of this immuneACCESS table, which keeps in-frame sequences only. Checked studies attribute under half of the gap to unresolved V genes and leave the rest unexplained. This sample comprises more than 90,000 clones, around 90% of them detected only once. More than 3% of the sample comes from the top ten. The time point label here, explained by the study, means: peripheral blood 6 weeks after treatment start. Here the sequenced sample was PBMCs, taken around atezolizumab (anti-PD-L1) treatment. Receptors were obtained from a man between 60 and 75 years old with urothelial cancer.

This chain connects TRBV6-1 to TRBJ2-7, with D tentatively TRBD2 (7 bases). The CDR3 totals 13 residues. CDR1 and CDR2 from the germline V gene are MNHNS and SASEGT. Deletions cut 6 bases from V and 7 bases from J, with 16 bases between. CDR3 nucleotide sequence: TGTGCCAGCAGGGGGGGGCTGACGGGAGAGCAGTACTTC. It translates to CASRGGLTGEQYF.

In DNA, the CDR3 is TGTGCCAGCCTCCCGCGGGAGCAGTACTTC. Its protein is CASLPREQYF. The gene calls are TRBV6-4 and TRBJ2-7, with D hard to call. V shed 8 bases and J shed 7 bases, with 9 bases lying between them. The CDR3 contains 10 residues. CDR1 and CDR2 from the germline V gene are MRHNA and SNTAGT.

The V and J genes are TRBV19 and TRBJ1-5, with unresolved D. V shed 5 bases and J shed 15 bases, with 17 bases lying between them. CDR3 length equals 12 residues. From germline, CDR1 is LNHDA and CDR2 SQIVND (reference sequence). The CDR3 sequence: CASSPRGGNLHF. CDR3 nucleotides: TGTGCCAGTAGTCCGCGAGGAGGCAATTTGCATTTT.

V gene TRBV19 combines with J gene TRBJ2-3; TRBD2 matches 15 bases. V shed 10 bases, J shed 2 bases, and the junction held 7 bases outside the gene matches. Germline V gene sequence: CDR1 LNHDA, CDR2 SQIVND (reference sequence). The CDR3 sequence is 16 residues long. The CDR3 is CATTRTSGGDTDTQYF. CDR3 in DNA: TGTGCCACCACACGGACTAGCGGGGGGGACACAGATACGCAGTATTTT.

The chain links TRBV30 to TRBJ2-1; 7 nucleotides line up with TRBD2. V was clipped by 6 bases and J by 10 bases; unmatched bases: 12. CDR3 length: 13 residues. Germline V gene sequence: CDR1 GTSNPN, CDR2 SVGIG (reference sequence). The CDR3 region has the DNA TGTGCCTGCTCGACAGTCCAAGCGGGGGAGCAGTTCTTC. Translated, it gives CACSTVQAGEQFF. The variable domain in full, completed from reference TRBV30 and TRBJ2-1, reads SQTIHQWPATLVQPVGSPLSLECTVEGTSNPNLYWYRQAAGRGLQLLFYSVGIGQISSEVPQNLSASRPQDRQFILSSKKLLLSDSGFYLCACSTVQAGEQFFGPGTRLTVL.

This chain uses TRBV29-1 with TRBJ1-5; 9 positions agree with TRBD1. Germline V lookup: CDR1 SQVTM, CDR2 ANQGSEA. The trim removed 7 bases at V and 1 base at J, leaving 11 bases unmatched. The CDR3 has 16 residues. The CDR3 coding sequence is TGCAGCGCCTTAGAAGGGACAGGGAGCAGCAATCAGCCCCAGCATTTT. This sequence encodes CSALEGTGSSNQPQHF.

The chain employs TRBV5-6 and TRBJ1-6; 9 nucleotides line up with TRBD1. The CDR3 sequence is 16 residues long. Looked up from germline, CDR1 is SGHDT and CDR2 is YYEEEE. The V and J ends lost 0 bases and 10 bases, in that order; junction bases with no gene match: 8. The chain's CDR3 is CASSLAWTGATSPLHF. In DNA, the CDR3 is TGTGCCAGCAGCTTGGCCTGGACAGGGGCCACCTCACCCCTCCACTTT. Filled out from reference TRBV5-6 and TRBJ1-6, the complete variable domain reads DAGVTQSPTHLIKTRGQQVTLRCSPKSGHDTVSWYQQALGQGPQFIFQYYEEEERQRGNFPDRFSGHQFPNYSSELNVNALLLGDSALYLCASSLAWTGATSPLHFGNGTRLTVT.

This clone was observed a few times. This chain uses TRBV11-2 with TRBJ1-2; TRBD1 matches 9 bases. Trimming at V came to 4 bases and at J to 8 bases, leaving 11 bases not matched to a gene. The germline CDR1 and CDR2 sequences are SGHAT and FQNNGV. The CDR3 totals 15 residues. CDR3 DNA sequence: TGTGCCAGCAGCTCTCCGGGACAGGGAATAGGGGGCTACACCTTC. It encodes CASSSPGQGIGGYTF.

J is TRBJ2-5 and V is TRBV7-2; possibly TRBD1 for D (6 bases). Germline V gene data show CDR1 as SGHTA and CDR2 as FQGNSA. Trimming took 2 bases from V and 3 from J, leaving 10 bases between them. The CDR3 runs 14 residues. The DNA of the CDR3 is TGTGCCAGCAGCTTACCGGGACAAAAAGAGACCCAGTACTTC. Protein: CASSLPGQKETQYF.

The chain uses TRBV27 and TRBJ2-7; 11 bases map to TRBD1. Germline trimming cut 4 bases from V and 4 bases from J; bases unmatched to any gene: 6. The germline gives CDR1 MNHEY, CDR2 SMNVEV (reference sequence). The CDR3 length is 15 residues. Here the CDR3 DNA reads TGTGCCAGCAGTTCCGGGACAGGGGGGGATTACGAGCAGTACTTC. It specifies CASSSGTGGDYEQYF.

The V gene is TRBV12-2, the J gene TRBJ2-7; TRBD2, the D gene given by the table, was not confirmed from the DNA. TRBV12-2 is a recognized pseudogene. The CDR3 loop spans 15 amino acids. The CDR3 sequence: CASRRPVLLAYEQYF. CDR3 sequence (DNA): TGTGCAAGTCGACGTCCGGTCCTGTTGGCCTACGAGCAGTACTTC.

The genes are TRBV5-5 and TRBJ1-3; D gene ambiguous. CDR1 is SGHKS and CDR2 is YYEKEE in the germline V gene (reference sequence). Trimming stripped 1 base from V and 3 bases from J, with 8 bases between. The CDR3 is made up of 14 amino acids. CDR3 nucleotide sequence: TGTGCCAGCAGCTTGCCCGGCGGTGGAAACACCATATATTTT. As protein: CASSLPGGGNTIYF.

V usage is TRBV4-1 and J usage is TRBJ2-6, with TRBD1 identical over 12 bases. The V gene's germline CDR1 is MGHRA and CDR2 YSYEKL. The ends lost 0 bases at V and 5 bases at J; junction bases unmatched: 5. There are 18 residues in the CDR3. The CDR3 nucleotides read TGCGCCAGCAGCCAAGAGGGGACAGGGGGCTTCAGGGCCAACGTCCTGACTTTC. Amino acids: CASSQEGTGGFRANVLTF.

The rearrangement links TRBV19 to TRBJ1-5; 8 bases are shared with TRBD1. V lost 5 bases to trimming and J lost 5 bases; unmatched junction nucleotides: 5. Per germline, CDR1 LNHDA and CDR2 SQIVND (reference sequence). The CDR3 loop spans 14 amino acids. The CDR3, as DNA: TGTGCCAGTAGTTTCGACAGGGGTGATCAGCCCCAGCATTTT. This translates into CASSFDRGDQPQHF.

The chain couples TRBV18 to TRBJ2-7; 7 nucleotides match TRBD1. Germline CDR1 KGHSH, CDR2 LQKENI. This CDR3 has 15 amino acids. The ends lost 0 bases at V and 4 bases at J; junction bases unmatched: 6. The CDR3 loop reads CASSPPGQMGYEQYF. CDR3 in DNA: TGTGCCAGCTCACCACCGGGACAGATGGGTTACGAGCAGTACTTC.

V gene TRBV5-4 combines with J gene TRBJ2-1; 8 bases are a match to TRBD2. CDR3 size: 16 residues. V was clipped by 7 bases and J by 7 bases; unmatched bases: 16. Per the germline V gene, CDR1 is SGHNT and CDR2 is YYREEE (reference sequence). This chain's CDR3 is CASAFQSSGLANEQFF. CDR3 coding DNA: TGTGCCAGCGCATTCCAATCTAGCGGGTTAGCAAATGAGCAGTTCTTC.

The V gene is TRBV5-1, the J gene TRBJ2-5; D is possibly TRBD2 (5 bases). The germline V and J ends were trimmed by 4 bases and 5 bases, with 9 bases remaining between them. This CDR3 has 12 residues. Per germline, CDR1 SGHRS and CDR2 YFSETQ. CDR3: CASSKLEETQYF. The CDR3 DNA reads as TGCGCCAGCAGCAAACTAGAGGAGACCCAGTACTTC.

V gene TRBV9 combines with J gene TRBJ2-1; possible D gene TRBD2, 5 bases. CDR1 and CDR2 (germline): SGDLS, YYNGEE. V was trimmed by 0 bases and J by 12 bases, leaving 13 bases between them. The length of the CDR3 is 13 residues. CDR3 sequence (DNA): TGTGCCAGCAGCGTAGCTCAGGCAAGCGGGCAGTTCTTC. This encodes CASSVAQASGQFF.

The V and J genes are TRBV30 and TRBJ2-3, with 8 bases that match TRBD1. Germline assignment: CDR1 GTSNPN and CDR2 SVGIG (reference sequence). V shed 8 bases and J 6 bases; nucleotides not matched to a gene: 16. The CDR3 runs 15 residues. This chain's CDR3 is CAGLNFRGPSDTQYF. As DNA, the CDR3 is TGTGCCGGGCTTAACTTCAGGGGGCCATCGGATACGCAGTATTTT.

Here the CDR3 DNA reads TGTGCCTGGTTACTAGCGGGCACAGATACGCAGTATTTT. It yields the protein CAWLLAGTDTQYF. The chain has TRBV30 and TRBJ2-3; 8 bases match TRBD2. The CDR3 sequence is 13 residues long. Trimming removed 5 bases from V and 1 base from J; junction bases left unmatched: 2. Germline CDR1 is GTSNPN and CDR2 is SVGIG (reference sequence).

This clone was seen a few times. The chain links TRBV4-1 to TRBJ2-6; 7 bases fit TRBD2. The V segment lost 1 base and the J segment 0 bases; nucleotides outside the gene matches: 9. CDR1 is MGHRA and CDR2 is YSYEKL in the germline V gene. The CDR3 has 19 amino acids. The CDR3 DNA sequence: TGCGCCAGCAGCCAAGCGTCCCTAGCGGCCTTCTCTGGGGCCAACGTCCTGACTTTC. Amino acid sequence: CASSQASLAAFSGANVLTF.

The count of this clone is one. The CDR3 sequence: CASSVRDRGDYEQYF. The CDR3 DNA follows: TGTGCCAGCAGCGTCCGGGACAGGGGCGACTACGAGCAGTACTTC. The genes are TRBV9 and TRBJ2-7; 10 nucleotides align to TRBD1. This CDR3 comprises 15 residues. Trimming took 2 bases from V and 3 from J; bases not matched to a gene: 5. Germline V gene data show CDR1 as SGDLS and CDR2 as YYNGEE.

The gene calls are TRBV4-1 and TRBJ2-5, with 10 positions matching TRBD2. This CDR3 is 16 amino acids long. V lost 1 base and J lost 1; bases outside the gene matches: 3. CDR1 and CDR2 (germline): MGHRA, YSYEKL. As DNA, the CDR3 is TGCGCCAGCAGCCAAGGAAGCGGGAGGGCCCAAGAGACCCAGTACTTC. This encodes CASSQGSGRAQETQYF.